This entry is about one TCR beta chain. Its antigen is still unknown. No much larger clonotype is one base removed from it; base qualities were not supplied. This entry belongs to a study of a mutant IDH1 vaccine in newly diagnosed glioma (dated by TCRdb to 2020 to 2023). Some background on the complete study: The roughly 30 treated patients were roughly 62% male and around 40% female, with a mean age of around 40 years. Before enrollment, patients had received standard therapy of radiotherapy alone, temozolomide alone, or radiochemotherapy with temozolomide; most received the combination. Six visits were used for peripheral blood collection: V03 (baseline), V05, V07, V10, V12 and V13. For exploratory analyses, 25 to 30 treated patients had longitudinal TCRB deep sequencing done wherever samples were available. Overall study results and their limits: Pseudoprogression seemed to be unrelated to changes in the top peripheral T cell clonotypes found by TCRB sequencing. Selection of PBMC samples for TCRB deep sequencing was based on availability. Vaccine-induced immune responses across multiple MHC alleles were detected in 93.3% of patients. The authors stated that sample limitations prevented analyses of patient blood samples from being reproduced.

The germline V gene gives CDR1 as SQVTM and CDR2 as ANQGSEA. There are 12 amino acids in the CDR3, from cysteine to phenylalanine inclusive. The DNA shown is the 36-base CDR3, in frame from base 1. Trimming accounts for 6 bases at V and 1 base at J, while the number of junction bases matched to no gene is 2. Libraries came from the immunoSEQ multiplex PCR assay. Rearranged TCR beta chain sequences were amplified using the hsTCRB Kit according to the manufacturer's protocol. TCRB libraries were sequenced on an Illumina MiSeq. The authors processed their data as follows. The kit vendor's proprietary platform handled demultiplexing, trimming and gene mapping. TCRdb obtained this table from immuneACCESS and retained in-frame rearrangements with V and J assigned. These tables miss some clones; where compared with another copy, unresolved V genes account for less than half of the shortfall, and the remainder is unexplained. The V and J calls and clone size were taken over from that table, and D and trimming were inferred from the DNA. The sample yields about 88,000 clones; around 80% were counted once. The ten largest clones add up to about 5.2% of the sample.

Read against the paper, the sample's time point label means: baseline, week 1 (first vaccination visit). The treatment or condition label, read with the paper, signifies: pre-vaccination baseline after standard-of-care therapy. The donors had newly diagnosed IDH1-mutant astrocytomas of WHO grade 3 or 4 that showed loss of nuclear ATRX. The samples were drawn from NOA16, a multicentre, single-arm, open-label phase I trial in Germany that tested a mutant IDH1 peptide vaccine in humans for the first time. For immunogenicity testing, the blood drawn at visit V03 was used as the baseline sample. Genomic DNA for TCRB sequencing was extracted from EDTA blood using the DNeasy Blood and Tissue Kit.

This receptor was identified in a man in his forties with glioma. Some clones in this sample may be carry-over from other donors' samples. The chain couples TRBV29-1 to TRBJ1-2, with 7 middle bases fitting TRBD1. Source: PBMCs, taken from a glioma patient treated with radiotherapy, temozolomide or both. The DNA sequence reads TGCAGCGTGACAGGGATTAACTATGGCTACACCTTC. It encodes CSVTGINYGYTF.